One and the same sample provided the 8 T cell receptor beta chains below, sequenced in a study of blood T cell repertoires in COVID-19. Clones were read by immunoSEQ multiplex PCR, and TCRdb kept only the in-frame ones, dropping some. The sample consists of around 110,000 clones, roughly 78% of them appearing once. Sequencing input: peripheral blood. The receptors shown here come from a man aged 55 to 70 with active or convalescent COVID-19.

The gene calls are TRBV7-3 and TRBJ2-3, with D tentatively TRBD1 (5 bases). V gave up 3 bases and J gave up 4 bases, with 8 bases separating them. Germline loops: CDR1 SGHTA, CDR2 FQGTGA. This CDR3 comprises 13 residues. CDR3 nucleotide sequence: TGTGCCAGCAGCTTCAGGGTAGCAGATACGCAGTATTTT. The encoded protein is CASSFRVADTQYF.

This rearrangement joins TRBV7-9 to TRBJ2-5; TRBD1 matches 9 bases. CDR1 is SEHNR and CDR2 is FQNEAQ in the germline V gene (reference sequence). V shed 1 base, J shed 7 bases, and the junction held 7 bases outside the gene matches. This CDR3 has 15 residues. CDR3 loop: CASSLGTGVLRTQYF. DNA for the CDR3: TGTGCCAGCAGCTTAGGGACAGGGGTCCTACGGACCCAGTACTTC.

This rearrangement joins TRBV28 to TRBJ1-1; no firm D call. V was cut by 3 bases and J by 4 bases, with 12 bases left in between. This CDR3 contains 14 residues. The V gene's germline CDR1 is MDHEN and CDR2 SYDVKM. This CDR3 reads CASSFKFRGTEAFF. CDR3 sequence (DNA): TGTGCCAGCAGTTTTAAATTCCGGGGCACTGAAGCTTTCTTT.

V and J are TRBV5-1 and TRBJ2-2, with a possible D match to TRBD2 (6 bases). V lost 6 bases, J lost 1 base, and 13 bases lay in between. The CDR3 runs to 15 residues. CDR1 and CDR2 (germline): SGHRS, YFSETQ. In nucleotides, the CDR3 is TGCGCCAGCAACCCGGGTAGCGGGAACACCGGGGAGCTGTTTTTT. Protein sequence: CASNPGSGNTGELFF.

The chain has TRBV7-2 and TRBJ1-4; TRBD1 is a possible D gene (5 bases). Trimming took off 3 bases at V and 4 bases at J, with 9 bases between the two ends. The CDR3 contains 14 residues. Germline CDR1 SGHTA, CDR2 FQGNSA. For the CDR3, the DNA is TGTGCCAGCAGCTTTCAGGGTAGTAATGAAAAACTGTTTTTT. Translation: CASSFQGSNEKLFF.

This clone was recorded only once. The rearrangement joins TRBV28 to TRBJ2-7; TRBD1 might be the D (5 bases). V shed 5 bases and J shed 0 bases, with 14 bases lying between them. CDR3 length equals 15 residues. The V gene's germline CDR1 is MDHEN and CDR2 SYDVKM. The CDR3, as DNA: TGTGCCAGCAGTCCCCAGACAGTACTCTCCTACGAGCAGTACTTC. This encodes CASSPQTVLSYEQYF.

The chain is built from TRBV10-3 and TRBJ1-2; no definite D call. V dropped 11 bases and J dropped 0 bases, with 10 bases sitting between them. CDR3 size: 12 residues. Germline V lookup: CDR1 ENHRY, CDR2 SYGVKD. CDR3 DNA: TGTGCCTCTCGTCCTTCTAACTATGGCTACACCTTC. Amino acid sequence: CASRPSNYGYTF.

The chain has TRBV7-2 and TRBJ2-2; TRBD1 matches at 9 bases. The CDR3 extends over 14 amino acids. V trimming: 6 bases; J trimming: 3 bases; junction bases outside the gene matches: 2. Germline V gene sequence: CDR1 SGHTA, CDR2 FQGNSA. CDR3 region: CASRGQGYTGELFF. As DNA, the CDR3 is TGTGCCAGCAGGGGACAGGGTTACACCGGGGAGCTGTTTTTT.